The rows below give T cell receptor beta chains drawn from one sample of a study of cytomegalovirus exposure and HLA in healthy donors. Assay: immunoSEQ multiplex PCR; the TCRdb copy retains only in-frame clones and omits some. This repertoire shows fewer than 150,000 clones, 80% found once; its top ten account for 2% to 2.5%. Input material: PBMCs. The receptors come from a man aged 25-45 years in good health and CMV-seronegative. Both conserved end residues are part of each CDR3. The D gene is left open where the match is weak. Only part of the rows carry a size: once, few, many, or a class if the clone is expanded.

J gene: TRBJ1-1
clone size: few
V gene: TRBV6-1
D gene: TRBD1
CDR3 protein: CASTTQGANTEAFF
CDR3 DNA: TGTGCCAGCACCACTCAGGGGGCGAACACTGAAGCTTTCTTT

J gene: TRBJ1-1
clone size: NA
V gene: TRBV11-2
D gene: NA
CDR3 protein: CASSVTENTEAFF
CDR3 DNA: TGTGCCAGCAGCGTGACAGAGAACACTGAAGCTTTCTTT

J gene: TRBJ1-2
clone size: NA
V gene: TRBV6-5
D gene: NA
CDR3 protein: CASRLATGAYGYTF
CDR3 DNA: TGTGCCAGCAGACTTGCGACAGGAGCCTATGGCTACACCTTC

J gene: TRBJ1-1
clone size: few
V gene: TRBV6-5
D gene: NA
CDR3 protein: CASSYSAPGSTEAFF
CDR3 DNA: TGTGCCAGCAGTTACTCGGCTCCCGGGAGCACTGAAGCTTTCTTT

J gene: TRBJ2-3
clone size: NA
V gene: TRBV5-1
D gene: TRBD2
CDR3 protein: CASSQPGLAGELGRYTQYF
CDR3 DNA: TGCGCCAGCAGCCAGCCGGGACTAGCGGGAGAGCTAGGGAGGTATACGCAGTATTTT

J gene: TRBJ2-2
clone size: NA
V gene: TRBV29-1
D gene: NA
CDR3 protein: CSAGLRNTGELFF
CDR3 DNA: TGCAGCGCTGGACTCAGGAACACCGGGGAGCTGTTTTTT

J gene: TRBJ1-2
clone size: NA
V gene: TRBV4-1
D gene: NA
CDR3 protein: CASSPLGEGAGYTF
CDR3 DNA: TGCGCCAGCAGCCCCTTAGGGGAAGGTGCTGGCTACACCTTC

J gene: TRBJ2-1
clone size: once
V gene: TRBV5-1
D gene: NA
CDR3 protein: CASSSSSQSIYNEQFF
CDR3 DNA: TGCGCCAGCAGCTCCTCTTCTCAGTCAATCTACAATGAGCAGTTCTTC

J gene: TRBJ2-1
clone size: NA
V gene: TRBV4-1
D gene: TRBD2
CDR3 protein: CASSPLLAGGPGNEQFF
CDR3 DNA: TGCGCCAGCAGCCCCCTACTAGCGGGAGGGCCAGGCAATGAGCAGTTCTTC

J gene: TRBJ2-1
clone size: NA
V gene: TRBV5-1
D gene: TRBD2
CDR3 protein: CASSPVVAGANEQFF
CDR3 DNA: TGCGCCAGCAGCCCCGTGGTAGCGGGAGCTAATGAGCAGTTCTTC

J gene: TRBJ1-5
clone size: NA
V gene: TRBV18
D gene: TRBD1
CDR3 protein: CASSSGQGRYSNQPQHF
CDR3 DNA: TGTGCCAGCTCATCGGGACAGGGCCGATATAGCAATCAGCCCCAGCATTTT

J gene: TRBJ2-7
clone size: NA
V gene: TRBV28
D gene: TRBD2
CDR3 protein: CASSRGLAAYEQYF
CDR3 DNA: TGTGCCAGCAGCCGTGGACTAGCGGCCTACGAGCAGTACTTC

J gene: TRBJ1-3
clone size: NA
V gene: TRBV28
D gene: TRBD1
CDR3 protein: CASSWWGQSGNTIYF
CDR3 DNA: TGTGCCAGCAGTTGGTGGGGACAGTCTGGAAACACCATATATTTT

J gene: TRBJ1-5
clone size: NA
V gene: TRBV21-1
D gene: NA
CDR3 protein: CASSNAVSNQPQHF
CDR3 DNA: TGTGCCAGCAGCAATGCGGTCAGCAATCAGCCCCAGCATTTT

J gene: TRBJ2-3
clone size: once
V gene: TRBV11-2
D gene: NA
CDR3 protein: CASSLGAGVVTDTQYF
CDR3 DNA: TGTGCCAGCAGCTTAGGGGCAGGGGTGGTCACAGATACGCAGTATTTT

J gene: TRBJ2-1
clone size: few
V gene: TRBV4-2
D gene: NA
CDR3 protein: CASSQGRGMRSYNEQFF
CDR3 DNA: TGTGCCAGCAGCCAAGGAAGGGGGATGCGCTCCTACAATGAGCAGTTCTTC

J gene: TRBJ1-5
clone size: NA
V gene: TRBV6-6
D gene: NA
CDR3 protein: CASSPSHNQPQHF
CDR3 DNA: TGTGCCAGCAGCCCGAGTCATAATCAGCCCCAGCATTTT

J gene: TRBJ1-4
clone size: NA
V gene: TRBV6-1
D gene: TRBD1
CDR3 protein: CASSPQRRTGEKLFF
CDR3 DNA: TGTGCCAGCAGCCCACAGAGAAGGACAGGTGAAAAACTGTTTTTT

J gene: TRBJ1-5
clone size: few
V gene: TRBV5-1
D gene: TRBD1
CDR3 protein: CASSWTGGEPQHF
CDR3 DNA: TGCGCCAGCAGCTGGACAGGGGGGGAGCCCCAGCATTTT

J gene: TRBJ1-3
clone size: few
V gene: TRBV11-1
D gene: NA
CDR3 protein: CASTRSSGNTIYF
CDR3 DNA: TGTGCCAGTACGCGGAGCTCTGGAAACACCATATATTTT

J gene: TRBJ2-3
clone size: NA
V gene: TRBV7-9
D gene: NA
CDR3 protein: CASSLVGSPDTQYF
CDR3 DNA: TGTGCCAGCAGCTTAGTTGGTAGCCCAGATACGCAGTATTTT

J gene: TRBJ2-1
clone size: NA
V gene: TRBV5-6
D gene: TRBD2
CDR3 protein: CASSPARLAGGNEQFF
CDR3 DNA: TGTGCCAGCAGCCCGGCCCGACTAGCGGGAGGGAATGAGCAGTTCTTC

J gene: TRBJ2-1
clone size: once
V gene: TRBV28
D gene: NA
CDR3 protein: CASSNLGGIAYNEQFF
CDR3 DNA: TGTGCCAGCAGCAATCTGGGCGGGATCGCCTACAATGAGCAGTTCTTC

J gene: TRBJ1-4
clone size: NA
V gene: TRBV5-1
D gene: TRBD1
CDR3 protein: CASSSYRGRATNEKLFF
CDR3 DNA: TGCGCCAGCAGCTCCTACAGGGGAAGGGCAACTAATGAAAAACTGTTTTTT

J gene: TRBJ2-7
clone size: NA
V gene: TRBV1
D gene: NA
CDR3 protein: CTSSPTSGNHSYEQYF
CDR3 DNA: TGCACCAGCAGCCCTACATCGGGGAACCACTCCTACGAGCAGTACTTC

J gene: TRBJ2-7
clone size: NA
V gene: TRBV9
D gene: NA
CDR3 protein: CASSASQSAYEQYF
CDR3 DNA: TGTGCCAGCAGCGCAAGCCAAAGTGCCTACGAGCAGTACTTC

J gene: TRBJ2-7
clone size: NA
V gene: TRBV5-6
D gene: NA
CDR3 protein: CASSLGGFGTYEQYF
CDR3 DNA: TGTGCCAGCAGCTTGGGGGGCTTTGGGACCTACGAGCAGTACTTC

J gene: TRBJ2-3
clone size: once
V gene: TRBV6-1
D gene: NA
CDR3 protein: CASSLSTDTQYF
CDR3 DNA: TGTGCCAGCAGTCTAAGCACAGATACGCAGTATTTT

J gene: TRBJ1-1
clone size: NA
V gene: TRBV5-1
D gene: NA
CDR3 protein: CASSLGTVNTEAFF
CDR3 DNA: TGCGCCAGCAGCTTGGGAACAGTGAACACTGAAGCTTTCTTT

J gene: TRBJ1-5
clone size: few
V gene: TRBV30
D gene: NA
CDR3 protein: CAWSVTGTQPQHF
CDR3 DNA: TGTGCCTGGAGTGTCACAGGGACGCAGCCCCAGCATTTT

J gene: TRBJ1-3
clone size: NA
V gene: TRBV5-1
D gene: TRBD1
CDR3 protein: CASSPDRAGNTIYF
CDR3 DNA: TGCGCCAGCAGCCCGGACAGGGCTGGAAACACCATATATTTT

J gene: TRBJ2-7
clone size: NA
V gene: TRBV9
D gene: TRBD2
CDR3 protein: CASSVASGSQPYEQYF
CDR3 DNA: TGTGCCAGCAGCGTAGCAAGCGGGAGTCAACCCTACGAGCAGTACTTC

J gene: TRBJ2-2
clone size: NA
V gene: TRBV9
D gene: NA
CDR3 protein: CASSRGGTGELFF
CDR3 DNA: TGTGCCAGCAGTAGGGGGGGCACCGGGGAGCTGTTTTTT

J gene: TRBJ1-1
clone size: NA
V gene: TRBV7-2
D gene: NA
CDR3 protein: CASSSQGNTEAFF
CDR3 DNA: TGTGCCAGCAGCTCGCAGGGGAACACTGAAGCTTTCTTT

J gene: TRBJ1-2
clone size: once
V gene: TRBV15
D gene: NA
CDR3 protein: CATSVGLNYGYTF
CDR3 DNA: TGTGCCACCAGCGTTGGACTTAACTATGGCTACACCTTC

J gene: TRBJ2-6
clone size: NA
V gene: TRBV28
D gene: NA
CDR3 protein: CASSTGQFTGANVLTF
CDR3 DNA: TGTGCCAGCAGTACAGGACAGTTCACTGGGGCCAACGTCCTGACTTTC

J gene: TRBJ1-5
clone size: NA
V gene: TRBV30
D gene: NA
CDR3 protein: CAWAGLLNQPQHF
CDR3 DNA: TGTGCCTGGGCCGGACTGCTAAATCAGCCCCAGCATTTT

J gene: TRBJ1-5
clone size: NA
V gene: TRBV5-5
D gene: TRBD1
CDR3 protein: CAGSWGTGYGQPQHF
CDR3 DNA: TGTGCCGGCAGCTGGGGGACAGGTTACGGTCAGCCCCAGCATTTT

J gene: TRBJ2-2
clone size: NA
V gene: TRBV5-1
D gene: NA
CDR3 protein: CASSGLTVNTGELFF
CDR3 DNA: TGCGCCAGCAGCGGTCTTACAGTGAACACCGGGGAGCTGTTTTTT

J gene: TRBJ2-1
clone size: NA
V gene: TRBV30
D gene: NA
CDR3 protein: CAWSEGAYNEQFF
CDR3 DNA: TGTGCCTGGAGTGAGGGGGCCTACAATGAGCAGTTCTTC

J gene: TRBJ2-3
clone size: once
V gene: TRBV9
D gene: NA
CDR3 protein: CASSVEWGGSSDTQYF
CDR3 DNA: TGTGCCAGCAGCGTAGAATGGGGGGGCAGTTCGGATACGCAGTATTTT

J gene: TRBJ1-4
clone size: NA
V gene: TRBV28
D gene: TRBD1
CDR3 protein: CATNRGGSEKLFF
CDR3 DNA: TGTGCCACCAACAGGGGGGGGAGTGAAAAACTGTTTTTT

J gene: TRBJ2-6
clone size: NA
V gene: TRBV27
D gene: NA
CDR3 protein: CASSLTPYGANVLTF
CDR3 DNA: TGTGCCAGCAGTTTAACCCCCTATGGGGCCAACGTCCTGACTTTC

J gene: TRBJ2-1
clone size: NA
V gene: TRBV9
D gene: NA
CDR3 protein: CASSSNRERSYNEQFF
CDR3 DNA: TGTGCCAGCAGCTCAAATCGGGAGCGGTCCTACAATGAGCAGTTCTTC

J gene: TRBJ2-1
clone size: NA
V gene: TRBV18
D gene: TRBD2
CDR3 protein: CASRPPGGNYNEQFF
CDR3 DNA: TGTGCCAGCCGGCCCCCGGGAGGAAACTACAATGAGCAGTTCTTC

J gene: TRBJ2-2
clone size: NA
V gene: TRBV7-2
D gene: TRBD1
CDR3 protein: CASSSWTGGTGELFF
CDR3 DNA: TGTGCCAGCAGCTCTTGGACAGGGGGCACCGGGGAGCTGTTTTTT

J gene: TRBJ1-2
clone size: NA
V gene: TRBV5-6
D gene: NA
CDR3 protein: CASSLYRDGYTF
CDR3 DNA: TGTGCCAGCAGCTTATACAGGGACGGCTACACCTTC

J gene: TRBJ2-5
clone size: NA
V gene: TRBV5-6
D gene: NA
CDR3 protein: CASSLDRLETQYF
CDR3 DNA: TGTGCCAGCAGCTTGGATAGACTCGAGACCCAGTACTTC

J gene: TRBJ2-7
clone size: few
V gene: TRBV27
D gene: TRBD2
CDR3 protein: CASSSLAGGSYEQYF
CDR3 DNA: TGTGCCAGCAGTTCTTTAGCGGGAGGATCCTACGAGCAGTACTTC

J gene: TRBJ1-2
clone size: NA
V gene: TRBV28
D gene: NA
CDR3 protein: CASSLAAGTFGYTF
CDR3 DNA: TGTGCCAGCAGTTTAGCCGCGGGAACCTTCGGCTACACCTTC

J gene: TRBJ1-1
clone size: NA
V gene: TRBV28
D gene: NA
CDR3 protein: CASSLLSEAFF
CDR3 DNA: TGTGCCAGCAGTCTCCTTTCTGAAGCTTTCTTT

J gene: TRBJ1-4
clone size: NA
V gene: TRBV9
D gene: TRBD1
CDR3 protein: CASSVGTGTSANEKLFF
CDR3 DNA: TGTGCCAGCAGCGTCGGGACAGGCACTTCAGCAAATGAAAAACTGTTTTTT

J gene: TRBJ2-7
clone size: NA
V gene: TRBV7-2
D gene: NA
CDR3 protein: CASSLGQGWSYEQYF
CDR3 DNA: TGTGCCAGCAGCTTAGGGCAGGGTTGGTCCTACGAGCAGTACTTC

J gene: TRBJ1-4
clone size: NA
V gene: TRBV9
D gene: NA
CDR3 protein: CASSVEGSGAEKLFF
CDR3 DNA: TGTGCCAGCAGCGTAGAGGGGTCCGGAGCTGAAAAACTGTTTTTT

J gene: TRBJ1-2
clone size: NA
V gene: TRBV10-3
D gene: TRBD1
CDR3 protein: CAIKTGQVNYGYTF
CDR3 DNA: TGTGCCATCAAGACCGGACAGGTGAACTATGGCTACACCTTC

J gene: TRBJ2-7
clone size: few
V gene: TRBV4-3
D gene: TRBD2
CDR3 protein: CASSQDSLLAGYNYEQYF
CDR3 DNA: TGCGCCAGCAGCCAAGACTCCTTATTAGCGGGCTATAACTACGAGCAGTACTTC

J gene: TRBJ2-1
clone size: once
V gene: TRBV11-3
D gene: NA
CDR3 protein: CASSPLGGSSYNEQFF
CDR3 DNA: TGTGCCAGCAGCCCCTTAGGTGGGAGCTCCTACAATGAGCAGTTCTTC

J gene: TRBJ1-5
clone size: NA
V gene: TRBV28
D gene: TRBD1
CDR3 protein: CASSRWDRGIGQPQHF
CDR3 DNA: TGTGCCAGCAGTCGATGGGACAGGGGAATAGGGCAGCCCCAGCATTTT

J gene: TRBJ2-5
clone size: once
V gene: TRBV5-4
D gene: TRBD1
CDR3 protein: CASRSGGETQYF
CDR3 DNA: TGTGCCAGCAGGTCAGGGGGAGAGACCCAGTACTTC